Following are 29 T cell receptor beta chains from one sample sequenced in a study of OX40 agonist ivuxolimab in advanced cancers. Method: immunoSEQ multiplex PCR; TCRdb's copy keeps in-frame clones and lacks some. The profile shows around 51,000 clones, about 88% of them singletons. This sample comprised CD4+ or CD8+ T cells sorted from blood, obtained in a trial of the OX40 agonist ivuxolimab. The receptors derive from an adult with an advanced solid tumor such as melanoma, head and neck, liver or kidney cancer.

The chain carries TRBV19 and TRBJ2-7; TRBD1 matches at 7 bases. V trimming: 8 bases; J trimming: 2 bases; junction bases outside the gene matches: 6. This CDR3 is 13 amino acids long. Germline V gene data show CDR1 as LNHDA and CDR2 as SQIVND (reference sequence). CDR3 bases: TGTGCCAGTGGCTCGACAGGGCCCTACGAGCAGTACTTC. Translation: CASGSTGPYEQYF.

The CDR3 DNA is TGTGCCAGCAGTTTCAGGGGGAGCCTAGGAAACGTTGGGCAGTACTTC. It specifies CASSFRGSLGNVGQYF. V gene TRBV28 combines with J gene TRBJ2-7; 7 bases match TRBD1. This CDR3 comprises 16 residues. J was trimmed by 9 bases and V by 3 bases; bases with no gene match: 17. Per germline, CDR1 MDHEN and CDR2 SYDVKM. The full variable domain, its missing parts supplied by reference TRBV28 and TRBJ2-7, is DVKVTQSSRYLVKRTGEKVFLECVQDMDHENMFWYRQDPGLGLRLIYFSYDVKMKEKGDIPEGYSVSREKKERFSLILESASTNQTSMYLCASSFRGSLGNVGQYFGPGTRLTVT.

This clone appeared once. The CDR3 DNA is TGTGCCATCAGTCGACTAGCGGGAGGCTCCTACAATGAGCAGTTCTTC. It translates to CAISRLAGGSYNEQFF. This chain uses TRBV10-3 with TRBJ2-1, with 13 bases matching TRBD2. V dropped 5 bases and J dropped 0; count of bases not matched to a gene: 1. The CDR3 loop spans 16 amino acids. CDR1 is ENHRY, CDR2 SYGVKD, per germline.

This chain connects TRBV19 to TRBJ2-3; D remains unclear. The germline V gene has CDR1 LNHDA and CDR2 SQIVND (reference sequence). This CDR3 is 14 amino acids long. Trimming pared 5 bases from V and 4 bases from J, leaving 13 bases between. The CDR3 reads CASSLSRVPDTQYF. In nucleotides, the CDR3 is TGTGCCAGTAGTCTCTCCCGGGTACCAGATACGCAGTATTTT.

The chain carries TRBV18 and TRBJ1-2; perhaps TRBD1 as D (5 bases). The V gene's germline CDR1 is KGHSH and CDR2 LQKENI. V lost 2 bases to trimming and J lost 5 bases, with 9 bases between them. The CDR3 runs to 13 residues. CDR3 region: CASSPGTVYGYTF. CDR3 DNA sequence: TGTGCCAGCTCACCAGGGACGGTGTATGGCTACACCTTC.

This chain uses TRBV9 with TRBJ2-5; D gene uncertain. CDR3 length: 13 residues. Germline CDR1 reads SGDLS; CDR2 reads YYNGEE. The ends were cut back, 4 bases at V and 1 base at J, with 8 bases in the middle. CDR3 residues: CASSPDLQETQYF. CDR3 coding DNA: TGTGCCAGCAGCCCGGACCTCCAAGAGACCCAGTACTTC. Full variable domain (rest looked up from reference TRBV9 and TRBJ2-5): DSGVTQTPKHLITATGQRVTLRCSPRSGDLSVYWYQQSLDQGLQFLIQYYNGEERAKGNILERFSAQQFPDLHSELNLSSLELGDSALYFCASSPDLQETQYFGPGTRLLVL.

J is TRBJ2-7 and V is TRBV5-6; D not certain. The CDR3 runs to 15 residues. Germline CDR1 and CDR2: SGHDT and YYEEEE. V lost 0 bases to trimming and J lost 2 bases, with 12 bases between them. Here the CDR3 reads CASSLVGFFTYEQYF. DNA for the CDR3: TGTGCCAGCAGCTTGGTTGGGTTCTTCACCTACGAGCAGTACTTC.

The chain couples TRBV6-1 to TRBJ1-2, with D unresolved. From germline, CDR1 is MNHNS and CDR2 SASEGT. The ends were cut back, 7 bases at V and 5 bases at J, with 11 bases in the middle. The CDR3 spans 12 residues. The DNA for the CDR3 is TGTGCCAGCATCAGTGGGGTATATGGCTACACCTTC. Its translation: CASISGVYGYTF.

The chain combines TRBV7-9 with TRBJ2-7, with D perhaps TRBD1 (5 bases). Trimming shortened V by 6 bases and J by 2 bases, and 11 bases separated the two germline ends. CDR1 SEHNR and CDR2 FQNEAQ come from the germline V gene (reference sequence). This CDR3 is built from 13 residues. CDR3 loop: CASSPDNAYEQYF. CDR3 nucleotides: TGTGCCAGCAGTCCGGACAATGCCTACGAGCAGTACTTC.

This clone appeared once. This chain joins TRBV2 and TRBJ2-3, with 11 nucleotides matching TRBD1. V dropped 10 bases and J dropped 5; count of bases not matched to a gene: 8. Germline assignment: CDR1 SNHLY and CDR2 FYNNEI. This CDR3 has 14 residues. CDR3 residues: CANTGQGVLDTQYF. The CDR3 DNA reads as TGTGCCAACACGGGACAGGGGGTATTAGATACGCAGTATTTT.

This clone appeared a few times. The chain links TRBV5-1 to TRBJ2-1; 9 bases are a match to TRBD1. This CDR3 contains 14 residues. Germline V gene lookup returns CDR1 SGHRS and CDR2 YFSETQ. The V and J ends lost 3 bases and 7 bases, in that order; junction bases with no gene match: 5. The CDR3 DNA follows: TGCGCCAGCAGCTACCGGGACAGGGTTAATGAGCAGTTCTTC. Protein product: CASSYRDRVNEQFF. Full variable domain (missing parts from reference TRBV5-1 and TRBJ2-1): KAGVTQTPRYLIKTRGQQVTLSCSPISGHRSVSWYQQTPGQGLQFLFEYFSETQRNKGNFPGRFSGRQFSNSRSEMNVSTLELGDSALYLCASSYRDRVNEQFFGPGTRLTVL.

The chain joins TRBV21-1 to TRBJ2-5; the table names TRBD2, a call not compared with the DNA. TRBV21-1 is annotated as a pseudogene. This CDR3 is built from 16 residues. Here the CDR3 reads CASSNGTSGKVGTQYF. The CDR3 coding sequence is TGTGCCAGCAGCAATGGAACTAGCGGGAAGGTGGGGACCCAGTACTTC.

The chain employs TRBV28 and TRBJ1-5, with unresolved D. Germline V gene sequence: CDR1 MDHEN, CDR2 SYDVKM. V was shortened by 4 bases and J by 4 bases, with 8 bases between the two germline ends. The CDR3 runs 13 residues. The CDR3 nucleotides are TGTGCCAGCAGTTGGACCTTAAATCAGCCCCAGCATTTT. It codes for CASSWTLNQPQHF.

The V call is TRBV7-8, the J call TRBJ2-7; no definite D call. V lost 5 bases and J lost 7, with 9 bases in between. This CDR3 is 11 amino acids long. Germline V lookup: CDR1 SGHVS, CDR2 FQNEAQ. The CDR3 here is CASSQTWEQYF. DNA for the CDR3: TGTGCCAGCAGCCAGACCTGGGAGCAGTACTTC. Drawing the rest from reference TRBV7-8 and TRBJ2-7, the complete variable domain is GAGVSQSPRYKVAKRGQDVALRCDPISGHVSLFWYQQALGQGPEFLTYFQNEAQLDKSGLPSDRFFAERPEGSVSTLKIQRTQQEDSAVYLCASSQTWEQYFGPGTRLTVT.

The chain has TRBV19 and TRBJ1-2; D not resolved. Trimming cost V 7 bases and J 8 bases, with 20 bases left between them. The length of the CDR3 is 14 residues. The germline CDR1 and CDR2 sequences are LNHDA and SQIVND (reference sequence). CDR3 in DNA: TGTGCCAGTACCCGGGGAGGCGGAGGGTTCGGCTACACCTTC. It is translated as CASTRGGGGFGYTF.

This sequence joins TRBV6-5 and TRBJ1-5; 8 bases match TRBD1. The CDR3 contains 15 residues. Unmatched junction bases numbered 5, after V lost 4 bases and J lost 3 bases. Germline V CDR1 and CDR2: MNHEY, SVGAGI. DNA for the CDR3: TGTGCCAGCAGTTTAGGGACAGGCTACAATCAGCCCCAGCATTTT. Amino acid sequence: CASSLGTGYNQPQHF.

J is TRBJ2-2 and V is TRBV29-1, with 9 bases fitting TRBD1. J lost 7 bases, V lost 7 bases, and 7 bases had no gene match. This CDR3 is built from 13 residues. CDR1 is SQVTM, CDR2 ANQGSEA, per germline. The CDR3 spells CSAAGTGFGELFF. The CDR3 bases are TGCAGCGCCGCCGGGACAGGGTTCGGGGAGCTGTTTTTT.

The chain uses TRBV27 and TRBJ1-5; D perhaps matches TRBD1 (6 bases). Germline V gene data show CDR1 as MNHEY and CDR2 as SMNVEV (reference sequence). V dropped 3 bases and J dropped 0 bases, with 18 bases sitting between them. The CDR3 length is 18 residues. The CDR3 spells CASSFSPTGFNSNQPQHF. CDR3 nucleotides: TGTGCCAGCAGTTTTTCCCCGACAGGATTCAATAGCAATCAGCCCCAGCATTTT.

The chain employs TRBV1 and TRBJ2-3. TRBV1 is a recognized pseudogene. The CDR3 has 15 amino acids. The CDR3, as DNA: TGCACCAGCAGCCAAGTGGGTGCTCTCCCACATACGCAGTATTTT. Its protein is CTSSQVGALPHTQYF.

The chain is built from TRBV29-1 and TRBJ2-7; a weak D match, TRBD1 (6 bases). The germline V gene has CDR1 SQVTM and CDR2 ANQGSEA. The CDR3 extends over 13 amino acids. Trimming removed 6 bases at V and 7 bases at J, with 19 bases between. The CDR3 bases are TGCAGCGTGGGAGAGACAGGCCAGGGGGAGCAGTACTTC. It is translated as CSVGETGQGEQYF.

In its sample, this clone was seen once. This sequence joins TRBV2 and TRBJ2-1; 11 positions agree with TRBD1. This CDR3 comprises 17 residues. Germline V gives CDR1 SNHLY, CDR2 FYNNEI. V gave up 4 bases and J gave up 6 bases; unmatched junction bases: 11. The chain's CDR3 is CASSGFRTGGFGNEQFF. CDR3 in DNA: TGTGCCAGCAGTGGCTTCCGGACAGGGGGCTTCGGCAATGAGCAGTTCTTC.

The chain combines TRBV2 with TRBJ1-5; 10 bases are a match to TRBD1. The germline V gene has CDR1 SNHLY and CDR2 FYNNEI. The J segment lost 5 bases and the V segment lost 5 bases, leaving 6 bases of the junction unmatched. CDR3 size: 15 residues. CDR3: CASSNDGTGDQPQHF. The DNA for the CDR3 is TGTGCCAGCAGTAATGATGGGACAGGGGATCAGCCCCAGCATTTT.

V and J are TRBV5-1 and TRBJ1-2; 8 nucleotides agree with TRBD1. Unmatched junction bases numbered 5, after V lost 3 bases and J lost 7 bases. The germline V gene has CDR1 SGHRS and CDR2 YFSETQ. There are 13 residues in the CDR3. The CDR3: CASSSRTGSGYTF. DNA for the CDR3: TGCGCCAGCAGCTCCCGGACAGGGTCTGGCTACACCTTC.

This clone occurred once. The rearrangement links TRBV7-2 to TRBJ2-7; D tentatively reads TRBD1 or TRBD2 (6 bases each). The CDR3 length is 16 residues. Between the trimmed V and J ends, which lost 6 bases and 2 bases, there was a span of 20 bases. Germline lookup yields CDR1 SGHTA and CDR2 FQGNSA. The CDR3 sequence is CASSVRGGSATYEQYF. For the CDR3, the DNA is TGTGCCAGCAGTGTCCGAGGGGGGAGCGCCACCTACGAGCAGTACTTC.

This chain links TRBV6-1 with TRBJ2-7; possible D gene TRBD2, 6 bases. CDR3 length: 14 amino acids. Trimming left V 2 bases short and J 4 bases short, with 12 bases between. Per the germline V gene, CDR1 is MNHNS and CDR2 is SASEGT. CDR3 in amino acids: CASSEFSSEYEQYF. The CDR3 nucleotides read TGTGCCAGCAGTGAATTTTCTAGCGAGTACGAGCAGTACTTC.

The chain links TRBV4-2 to TRBJ1-3; no clear D. Germline V gives CDR1 LGHNA, CDR2 YNFKEQ. CDR3 size: 15 residues. Trimming pared 0 bases from V and 0 bases from J, leaving 6 bases between. CDR3 protein: CASSQEVSSGNTIYF. Written as DNA, the CDR3 is TGTGCCAGCAGCCAAGAAGTCAGCTCTGGAAACACCATATATTTT.

V usage is TRBV6-5 and J usage is TRBJ2-4; a possible D gene is TRBD2 (6 bases). The CDR3 covers 15 residues. Looked up from germline, CDR1 is MNHEY and CDR2 is SVGAGI. The ends were cut back, 6 bases at V and 1 base at J, with 13 bases in the middle. The CDR3 coding sequence is TGTGCCAGCAGCGACGGGGGTAGGGCCAAAAACATTCAGTACTTC. Translating gives CASSDGGRAKNIQYF.

CDR3 coding DNA: TGTGCCAGCAGCTTACAGGGTTTGGGAGCTGAAGCTTTCTTT. The encoded protein is CASSLQGLGAEAFF. The chain is built from TRBV11-3 and TRBJ1-1; tentatively, D is TRBD1 (5 bases). The CDR3 is 14 amino acids. V lost 2 bases to trimming and J lost 6 bases, with 13 bases between them. The germline gives CDR1 SGHNT, CDR2 YENEEA. The whole variable domain, remainder taken from reference TRBV11-3 and TRBJ1-1, is EAGVVQSPRYKIIEKKQPVAFWCNPISGHNTLYWYLQNLGQGPELLIRYENEEAVDDSQLPKDRFSAERLKGVDSTLKIQPAELGDSAVYLCASSLQGLGAEAFFGQGTRLTVV.

This clone was detected a few times. The chain recombines TRBV7-8 with TRBJ2-1, with a possible D match to TRBD2 (5 bases). CDR1 and CDR2 from the germline V gene are SGHVS and FQNEAQ. The CDR3 extends over 13 amino acids. V lost 1 base to trimming and J lost 6 bases, with 7 bases between them. The CDR3 here is CASSLGGGNEQFF. CDR3 sequence (DNA): TGTGCCAGCAGCTTAGGTGGAGGCAATGAGCAGTTCTTC.